This is a list of T cell receptor beta chains from one sample in a study of blood T cell repertoires in COVID-19. Measured with immunoSEQ multiplex PCR; TCRdb has only the in-frame clones, and not every one. The profile shows about 120,000 clones, around 82% of them singletons. Sequencing used peripheral blood. All receptors derive from a man younger than 45 with COVID-19, enrolled during active disease. CDR3s include the opening cysteine and the closing phenylalanine or tryptophan. A D gene is named only where the DNA matches it firmly. Only part of the rows carry a size: once, few, many, or a class if the clone is expanded.

V gene	D gene	clone size	J gene	CDR3 protein	CDR3 DNA
TRBV12-3/TRBV12-4	NA	NA	TRBJ2-5	CASRAGEETQYF	TGTGCCAGCAGGGCTGGAGAGGAGACCCAGTACTTC
TRBV6-1	TRBD2	few	TRBJ2-4	CASSEAGGSENIQYF	TGTGCCAGCAGTGAGGCGGGGGGTTCGGAAAACATTCAGTACTTC
TRBV9	TRBD2	NA	TRBJ2-5	CASSAGLAVRRQETQYF	TGTGCCAGCAGCGCGGGACTAGCGGTAAGAAGGCAAGAGACCCAGTACTTC
TRBV4-1	NA	NA	TRBJ1-6	CASSQAGNNSPLHF	TGCGCCAGCAGCCAAGCAGGGAATAATTCACCCCTCCACTTT
TRBV19	TRBD1	many	TRBJ1-2	CASSIGDRPGGGYTF	TGTGCCAGTAGTATTGGGGACAGACCTGGAGGAGGCTACACCTTC
TRBV28	NA	NA	TRBJ1-1	CASTVLSNTEAFF	TGTGCCAGCACCGTCTTGTCGAACACTGAAGCTTTCTTT
TRBV7-9	TRBD1	NA	TRBJ1-2	CASIPGTGNYGYTF	TGTGCCAGCATCCCAGGGACAGGGAACTATGGCTACACCTTC
TRBV30	TRBD2	NA	TRBJ2-5	CAWSVAGGVWETQYF	TGTGCCTGGAGTGTGGCGGGAGGGGTCTGGGAGACCCAGTACTTC
TRBV7-6	NA	once	TRBJ2-3	CASSLSGVGTDTQYF	TGTGCCAGCAGCTTATCAGGCGTCGGCACAGATACGCAGTATTTT
TRBV9	NA	NA	TRBJ2-1	CASSVVSGNEQFF	TGTGCCAGCAGCGTAGTGTCGGGGAATGAGCAGTTCTTC
TRBV6-2/TRBV6-3	NA	NA	TRBJ1-1	CASSFNRNTEAFF	TGTGCCAGCAGTTTTAACAGGAACACTGAAGCTTTCTTT
TRBV12-3/TRBV12-4	NA	NA	TRBJ1-1	CASSFQGFTEAFF	TGTGCCAGCAGTTTCCAGGGTTTTACTGAAGCTTTCTTT
TRBV4-3	TRBD1	NA	TRBJ1-1	CASSQEAGGGTEAFF	TGCGCCAGCAGCCAAGAGGCAGGGGGAGGCACTGAAGCTTTCTTT
TRBV7-2	NA	NA	TRBJ1-2	CASTLTASNYGYTF	TGTGCCAGCACCCTGACAGCTTCTAACTATGGCTACACCTTC
TRBV7-3	NA	NA	TRBJ1-3	CASSLRESSGNTIYF	TGTGCCAGCAGCTTAAGGGAGAGCTCTGGAAACACCATATATTTT
TRBV11-3	TRBD1	NA	TRBJ2-1	CASGPGTGVYNEQFF	TGTGCCAGCGGGCCGGGGACAGGGGTCTACAATGAGCAGTTCTTC